This record covers a single TCR beta chain. What it binds is unknown. The PCR used 60 Vbeta and 13 Jbeta primers. The assay was immunoSEQ multiplex PCR, and TCRdb's table has in-frame clones only and misses some. The sample holds around 130,000 clones, roughly 80% seen once. This specimen belongs to a study of cytomegalovirus exposure and HLA in healthy donors. CDR1 and CDR2 from the germline V gene are SGHAT and FQNNGV. V was shortened by 1 base and J by 1 base, with 14 bases between the two germline ends. The CDR3 extends over 17 amino acids. General observations from the study: Presence/absence analyses supposed approximately even sequencing depth among donors.

The rearrangement links TRBV11-2 to TRBJ1-3, with a tentative D call TRBD1 (5 bases). The TCR was taken from a man aged 25-45 years in good health and CMV-seronegative. Sequencing was carried out using PBMCs. The CDR3 DNA is TGTGCCAGCAGCTTAGTAGGCGGCCGGGGGTCTGGAAACACCATATATTTT. Residues: CASSLVGGRGSGNTIYF.